Presented here are 16 T cell receptor beta chains from one specimen sequenced in a study of beta chain features in type 1 diabetes. The entirety of the isolated RNA underwent reverse transcription, so expressed TCRB transcripts were sequenced. Profiling relied on immunoSEQ multiplex PCR, and the TCRdb table lists in-frame clones only, not all of them. This sample yields 450,000 or so clones, of which 10% to 12% are seen a single time; roughly 0.046% belongs to the top ten. The sample consisted of naive CD4+ T cells from blood. These receptors came from a woman aged 18-35 years in good health.

Details on this clone: At one end, the junction sequence differs from germline, possibly due to a read error. This CDR3 is CSSSQEQANYGYTF. In DNA form, the CDR3 reads TGTTCCAGCAGCCAAGAACAGGCTAACTATGGCTACACCTTC. The rearrangement uses TRBV4-2 and TRBJ1-2; TRBD1 might be the D (5 bases). The CDR3 covers 14 residues. Germline CDR1 reads LGHNA; CDR2 reads YNFKEQ.

The rearrangement links TRBV25-1 to TRBJ2-3; TRBD2 is a possible D gene (6 bases). The V end was cut by 0 bases, the J end by 6 bases, with 10 bases between. Germline V gene data show CDR1 as MGHDK and CDR2 as SYGVNS. The CDR3 is 14 residues long. CDR3 bases: TGTGCCAGCAGTGAATATATGGGGGGTGATACGCAGTATTTT. Protein sequence: CASSEYMGGDTQYF.

This chain joins TRBV5-5 and TRBJ1-2, with D unresolved. This CDR3 has 13 amino acids. Germline V gene lookup returns CDR1 SGHKS and CDR2 YYEKEE (reference sequence). Trimming left V 4 bases short and J 1 base short, with 8 bases between. Here the CDR3 DNA reads TGTGCCAGCAGCGAGAGAAATAACTATGGCTACACCTTC. It specifies CASSERNNYGYTF.

This clone was detected a few times. The chain couples TRBV4-1 to TRBJ2-2; D gene uncertain. The CDR3 runs to 16 residues. Germline V gives CDR1 MGHRA, CDR2 YSYEKL. V gave up 1 base and J gave up 2 bases, with 11 bases separating them. The CDR3 sequence: CASSQARQSNTGELFF. The CDR3 nucleotides read TGCGCCAGCAGCCAAGCGCGTCAATCCAACACCGGGGAGCTGTTTTTT.

This clone was seen only a few times. V and J are TRBV7-2 and TRBJ1-3; unclear D gene. Germline values: CDR1 SGHTA, CDR2 FQGNSA. V shed 5 bases and J shed 7 bases, with 12 bases lying between them. The CDR3 consists of 13 residues. CDR3 in amino acids: CASSPRSSNTIYF. DNA of the CDR3: TGTGCCAGCAGCCCCCGGTCGAGTAACACCATATATTTT.

The chain employs TRBV10-3 and TRBJ2-7; 10 bases match TRBD1. The V segment lost 4 bases and the J segment 7 bases; nucleotides outside the gene matches: 4. Per the germline V gene, CDR1 is ENHRY and CDR2 is SYGVKD. This CDR3 has 13 amino acids. The CDR3 coding sequence is TGTGCCATCAGTGGACAGGGGGCTTGGGAGCAGTACTTC. This sequence encodes CAISGQGAWEQYF.

The J gene is TRBJ1-2, the V gene TRBV4-1; D call uncertain. This CDR3 spans 18 amino acids. From germline, CDR1 is MGHRA and CDR2 YSYEKL. V lost 0 bases and J lost 3, with 20 bases in between. DNA for the CDR3: TGCGCCAGCAGCCAAGATACAGAGTACCCCTACTATGACTATGGCTACACCTTC. It yields the protein CASSQDTEYPYYDYGYTF.

This clone has a handful of counts. Distinct nucleotide sequences in the sample also encode this CDR3. V usage is TRBV7-2 and J usage is TRBJ2-7, with 7 bases matching TRBD1. The CDR3 covers 14 residues. Losses at the gene ends were 5 bases for V and 2 bases for J; bases not matched to a gene: 6. CDR1 SGHTA and CDR2 FQGNSA come from the germline V gene. CDR3 in DNA: TGTGCCAGCAGCCCCAGACAGGGCCCCTACGAGCAGTACGTC. Translation: CASSPRQGPYEQYV.

The chain carries TRBV25-1 and TRBJ2-3; D is perhaps TRBD2 (5 bases). Trimming shortened V by 6 bases and J by 0 bases, and 10 bases separated the two germline ends. Germline loops: CDR1 MGHDK, CDR2 SYGVNS. The CDR3 has 14 amino acids. CDR3 amino acids: CASRDSSSTDTQYF. As DNA, the CDR3 is TGTGCCAGCAGGGACTCCTCTAGCACAGATACGCAGTATTTT.

This clone was counted a few times. V usage is TRBV7-9 and J usage is TRBJ1-6; D gene unclear. The CDR3 has 15 residues. Germline V gives CDR1 SEHNR, CDR2 FQNEAQ (reference sequence). V was trimmed by 4 bases and J by 9 bases, leaving 16 bases between them. The CDR3 DNA is TGTGCCAGCAGCTCCTCCGGCGTCACGGGTTCACCCCTCCACTTT. This codes for CASSSSGVTGSPLHF.

The CDR3 here is CAWSVVRTSGRAGEQFF. In nucleotides, the CDR3 is TGTGCCTGGAGTGTGGTGAGGACTAGCGGGAGGGCCGGTGAGCAGTTCTTC. The V gene is TRBV30, the J gene TRBJ2-1; 15 nucleotides align to TRBD2. This CDR3 is 17 amino acids long. Germline values: CDR1 GTSNPN, CDR2 SVGIG (reference sequence). With V trimmed by 0 bases and J by 9 bases, 9 bases remained unmatched.

In its sample, this clone was seen a few times. This sequence joins TRBV5-1 and TRBJ2-3; 11 bases align to TRBD1. CDR3 length: 16 residues. V was pared by 1 base and J by 9 bases, with 10 bases of the junction left unmatched. Germline lookup yields CDR1 SGHRS and CDR2 YFSETQ. CDR3 coding DNA: TGCGCCAGCAGCTTGTCCGGGACAGGGGGAGCGGAGACGCAGTATTTT. It translates to CASSLSGTGGAETQYF. Together with reference TRBV5-1 and TRBJ2-3, the CDR3 gives the full variable domain: KAGVTQTPRYLIKTRGQQVTLSCSPISGHRSVSWYQQTPGQGLQFLFEYFSETQRNKGNFPGRFSGRQFSNSRSEMNVSTLELGDSALYLCASSLSGTGGAETQYFGPGTRLTVL.

This clone was counted between two and nine times. V is TRBV18 and J is TRBJ1-2; 7 bases are a match to TRBD1. There are 14 residues in the CDR3. Per germline, CDR1 KGHSH and CDR2 LQKENI. V dropped 3 bases and J dropped 4; count of bases not matched to a gene: 5. The CDR3 coding sequence is TGTGCCAGCTCACCTGGGACAGTCATCTATGGCTACACCTTC. Residues: CASSPGTVIYGYTF.

In this sample, this clone turned up a few times. In DNA form, the CDR3 reads TGTGCCAGCAGTTACTCGATAATGAACACTGAAGCTTTCTTT. This gives the protein CASSYSIMNTEAFF. The chain carries TRBV6-5 and TRBJ1-1; unclear D gene. CDR3 length: 14 residues. Germline CDR1 and CDR2: MNHEY and SVGAGI. V was clipped by 0 bases and J by 0 bases, with 5 bases between them.

This clone turned up a few times. The chain joins TRBV4-3 to TRBJ2-2, with D perhaps matching TRBD1 (6 bases). Per germline, CDR1 LGHNA and CDR2 YSLEER. The CDR3 has 18 amino acids. Trimming shortened V by 0 bases and J by 1 base, and 15 bases separated the two germline ends. CDR3 loop: CASSQETPGAMNTGELFF. For the CDR3, the DNA is TGCGCCAGCAGCCAAGAAACGCCAGGGGCTATGAACACCGGGGAGCTGTTTTTT.

This clone occurred a few times. The chain joins TRBV11-2 to TRBJ2-2; TRBD1 is a possible D gene (5 bases). The CDR3 consists of 15 residues. Germline V gene lookup returns CDR1 SGHAT and CDR2 FQNNGV. Between the trimmed V and J ends, which lost 4 bases and 8 bases, there was a span of 17 bases. CDR3: CASSSPRTSRGELFF. As DNA, the CDR3 is TGTGCCAGCAGCTCTCCTCGGACATCTCGTGGGGAGCTGTTTTTT. Combining the CDR3 with reference TRBV11-2 and TRBJ2-2 gives the whole variable domain EAGVAQSPRYKIIEKRQSVAFWCNPISGHATLYWYQQILGQGPKLLIQFQNNGVVDDSQLPKDRFSAERLKGVDSTLKIQPAKLEDSAVYLCASSSPRTSRGELFFGEGSRLTVL.